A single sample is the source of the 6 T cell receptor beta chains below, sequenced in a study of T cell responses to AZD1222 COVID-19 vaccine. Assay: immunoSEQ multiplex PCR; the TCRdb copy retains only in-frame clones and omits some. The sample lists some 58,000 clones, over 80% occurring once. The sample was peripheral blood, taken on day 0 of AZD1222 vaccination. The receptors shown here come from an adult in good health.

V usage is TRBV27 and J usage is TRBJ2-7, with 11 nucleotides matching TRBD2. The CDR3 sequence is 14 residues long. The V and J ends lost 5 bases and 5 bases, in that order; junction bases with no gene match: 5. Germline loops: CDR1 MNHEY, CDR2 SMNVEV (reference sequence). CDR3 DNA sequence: TGTGCCAGCAGTCTAGCGGGAGGTCGACACGAGCAGTACTTC. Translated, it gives CASSLAGGRHEQYF.

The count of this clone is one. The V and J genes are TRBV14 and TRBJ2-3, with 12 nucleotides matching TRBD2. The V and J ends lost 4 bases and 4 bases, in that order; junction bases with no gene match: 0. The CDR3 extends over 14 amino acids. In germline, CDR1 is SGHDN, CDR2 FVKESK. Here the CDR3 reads CASSRTSGADTQYF. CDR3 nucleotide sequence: TGTGCCAGCAGCCGGACTAGCGGGGCAGATACGCAGTATTTT.

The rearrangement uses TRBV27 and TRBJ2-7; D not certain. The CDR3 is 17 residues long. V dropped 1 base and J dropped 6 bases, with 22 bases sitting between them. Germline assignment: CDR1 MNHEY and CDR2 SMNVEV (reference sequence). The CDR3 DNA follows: TGTGCCAGCAGTTTATTGGGTCGAGAACGGGTTCCAAGCGAGCAGTACTTC. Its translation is CASSLLGRERVPSEQYF.

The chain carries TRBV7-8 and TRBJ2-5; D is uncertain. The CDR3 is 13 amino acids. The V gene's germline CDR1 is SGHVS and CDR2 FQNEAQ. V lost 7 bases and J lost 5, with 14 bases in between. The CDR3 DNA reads TGTGCCAGCATCCTCAGTGACGGGGAGACCCAGTACTTC. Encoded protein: CASILSDGETQYF.

The CDR3 DNA reads as TGTGCCAGCTCACCTCTAGCGGGAGGAGCAGATACGCAGTATTTT. Translation: CASSPLAGGADTQYF. V and J are TRBV18 and TRBJ2-3, with 11 bases that match TRBD2. Germline V gene sequence: CDR1 KGHSH, CDR2 LQKENI. This CDR3 region has 15 residues. After removal of 3 bases from V and 4 bases from J, the junction contained 3 bases not matched to a gene.

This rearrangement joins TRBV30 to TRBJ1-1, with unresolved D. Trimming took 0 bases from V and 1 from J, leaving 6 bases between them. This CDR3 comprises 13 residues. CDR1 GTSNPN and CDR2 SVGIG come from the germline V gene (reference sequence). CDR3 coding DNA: TGTGCCTGGAGTGTACAGCGGAACACTGAAGCTTTCTTT. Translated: CAWSVQRNTEAFF.